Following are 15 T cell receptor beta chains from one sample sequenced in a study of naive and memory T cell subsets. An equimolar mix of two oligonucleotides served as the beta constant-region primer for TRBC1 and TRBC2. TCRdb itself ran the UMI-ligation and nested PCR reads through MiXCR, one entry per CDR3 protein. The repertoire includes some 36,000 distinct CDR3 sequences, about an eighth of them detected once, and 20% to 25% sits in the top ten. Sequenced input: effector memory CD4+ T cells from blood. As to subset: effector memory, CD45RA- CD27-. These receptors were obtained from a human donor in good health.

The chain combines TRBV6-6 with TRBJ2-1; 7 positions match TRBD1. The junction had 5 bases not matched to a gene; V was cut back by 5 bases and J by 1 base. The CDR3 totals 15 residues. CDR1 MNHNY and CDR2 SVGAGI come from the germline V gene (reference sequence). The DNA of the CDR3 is TGTGCCAGCAGTCCCCGGGACAGATCCTACAATGAGCAGTTCTTC. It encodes CASSPRDRSYNEQFF.

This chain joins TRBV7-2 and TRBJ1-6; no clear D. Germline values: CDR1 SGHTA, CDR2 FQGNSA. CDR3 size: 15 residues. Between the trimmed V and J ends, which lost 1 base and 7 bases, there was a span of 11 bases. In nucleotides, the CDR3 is TGTGCCAGCAGCTTAGGGAGCAGGCAAAATTCACCCCTCCACTTT. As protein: CASSLGSRQNSPLHF.

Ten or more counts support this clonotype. Written as DNA, the CDR3 is TGTGCCAGCACCTTAGGGGATACCACAGATACGCAGTATTTT. This codes for CASTLGDTTDTQYF. This rearrangement joins TRBV12-3 or TRBV12-4 to TRBJ2-3, with D possibly matching TRBD1 (5 bases). Trimming took 7 bases from V and 2 from J, leaving 13 bases between them. The CDR3 is 14 amino acids.

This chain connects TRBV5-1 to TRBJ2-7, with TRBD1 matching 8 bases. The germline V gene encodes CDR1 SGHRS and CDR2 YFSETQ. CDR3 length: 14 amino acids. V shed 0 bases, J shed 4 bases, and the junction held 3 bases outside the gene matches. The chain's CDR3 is CASSLGTGWYEQYF. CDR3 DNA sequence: TGCGCCAGCAGCTTGGGGACAGGGTGGTACGAGCAGTACTTC. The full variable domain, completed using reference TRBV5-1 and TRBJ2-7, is KAGVTQTPRYLIKTRGQQVTLSCSPISGHRSVSWYQQTPGQGLQFLFEYFSETQRNKGNFPGRFSGRQFSNSRSEMNVSTLELGDSALYLCASSLGTGWYEQYFGPGTRLTVT.

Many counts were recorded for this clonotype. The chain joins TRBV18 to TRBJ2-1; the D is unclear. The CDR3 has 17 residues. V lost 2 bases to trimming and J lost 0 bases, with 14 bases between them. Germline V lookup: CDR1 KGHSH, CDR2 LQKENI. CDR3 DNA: TGTGCCAGCTCACCAGGGTTGGGTTCCGGCTCCTACAATGAGCAGTTCTTC. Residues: CASSPGLGSGSYNEQFF.

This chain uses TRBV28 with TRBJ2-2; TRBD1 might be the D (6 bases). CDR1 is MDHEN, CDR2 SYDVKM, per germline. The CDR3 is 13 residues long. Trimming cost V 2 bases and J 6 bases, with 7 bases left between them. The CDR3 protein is CASSLQGSGELFF. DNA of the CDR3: TGTGCCAGCAGTTTACAGGGGTCCGGGGAGCTGTTTTTT.

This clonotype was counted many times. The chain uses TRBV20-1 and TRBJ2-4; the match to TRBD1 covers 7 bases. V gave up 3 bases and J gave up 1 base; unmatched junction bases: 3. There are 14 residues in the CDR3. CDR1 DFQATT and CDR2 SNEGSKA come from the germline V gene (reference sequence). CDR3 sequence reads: CSASSQGAKNIQYF. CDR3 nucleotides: TGCAGTGCTAGTTCACAGGGGGCCAAAAACATTCAGTACTTC.

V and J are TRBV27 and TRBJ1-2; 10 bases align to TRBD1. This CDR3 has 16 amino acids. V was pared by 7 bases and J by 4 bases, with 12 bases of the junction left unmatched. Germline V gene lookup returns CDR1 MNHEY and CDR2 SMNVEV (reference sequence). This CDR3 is CASTDLRDRGIYGYTF. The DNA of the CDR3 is TGTGCCAGCACTGACCTCCGGGACAGGGGCATCTATGGCTACACCTTC.

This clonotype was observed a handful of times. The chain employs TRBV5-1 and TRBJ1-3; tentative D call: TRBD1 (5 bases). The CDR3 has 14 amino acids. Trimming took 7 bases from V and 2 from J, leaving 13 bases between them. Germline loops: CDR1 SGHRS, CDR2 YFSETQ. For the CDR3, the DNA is TGCGCCAGCTCAGTGCAGGGAACTGGAAACACCATATATTTT. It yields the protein CASSVQGTGNTIYF. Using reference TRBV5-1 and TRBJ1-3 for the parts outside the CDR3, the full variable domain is KAGVTQTPRYLIKTRGQQVTLSCSPISGHRSVSWYQQTPGQGLQFLFEYFSETQRNKGNFPGRFSGRQFSNSRSEMNVSTLELGDSALYLCASSVQGTGNTIYFGEGSWLTVV.

The CDR3: CSARETGLAGGTQYF. The DNA for the CDR3 is TGCAGTGCTAGAGAGACTGGACTAGCGGGAGGGACCCAGTACTTC. J is TRBJ2-5 and V is TRBV20-1, with 14 bases identical to TRBD2. Losses at the gene ends were 0 bases for V and 7 bases for J; bases not matched to a gene: 4. CDR3 length: 15 residues. Germline CDR1 DFQATT, CDR2 SNEGSKA (reference sequence).

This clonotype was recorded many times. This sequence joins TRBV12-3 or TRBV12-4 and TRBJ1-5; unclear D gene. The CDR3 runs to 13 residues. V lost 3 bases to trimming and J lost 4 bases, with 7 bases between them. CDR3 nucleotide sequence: TGTGCCAGCAGTTTGGTACAGAATCAGCCCCAGCATTTT. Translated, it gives CASSLVQNQPQHF.

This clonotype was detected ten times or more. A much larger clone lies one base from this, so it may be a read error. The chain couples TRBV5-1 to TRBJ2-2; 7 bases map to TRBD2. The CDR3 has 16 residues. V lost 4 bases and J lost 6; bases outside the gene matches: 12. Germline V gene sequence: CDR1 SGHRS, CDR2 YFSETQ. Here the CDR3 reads CASSETGRAGSGELFF. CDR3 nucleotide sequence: TGCGCCAGCAGCGAAACGGGACGAGCGGGATCCGGGGAGCTGTTTTTT. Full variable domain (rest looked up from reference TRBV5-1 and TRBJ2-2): KAGVTQTPRYLIKTRGQQVTLSCSPISGHRSVSWYQQTPGQGLQFLFEYFSETQRNKGNFPGRFSGRQFSNSRSEMNVSTLELGDSALYLCASSETGRAGSGELFFGEGSRLTVL.

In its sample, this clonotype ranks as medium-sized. The CDR3, as DNA: TGTGCCAGCAGCTCCGTCTCCTCTTGGGAGGTCTCCTACAATGAGCAGTTCTTC. This translates into CASSSVSSWEVSYNEQFF. This rearrangement joins TRBV11-2 to TRBJ2-1, with D tentatively TRBD2 (6 bases). V was pared by 4 bases and J by 0 bases, with 19 bases between. The CDR3 is 18 residues long. Germline V lookup: CDR1 SGHAT, CDR2 FQNNGV. Drawing the rest from reference TRBV11-2 and TRBJ2-1, the complete variable domain is EAGVAQSPRYKIIEKRQSVAFWCNPISGHATLYWYQQILGQGPKLLIQFQNNGVVDDSQLPKDRFSAERLKGVDSTLKIQPAKLEDSAVYLCASSSVSSWEVSYNEQFFGPGTRLTVL.

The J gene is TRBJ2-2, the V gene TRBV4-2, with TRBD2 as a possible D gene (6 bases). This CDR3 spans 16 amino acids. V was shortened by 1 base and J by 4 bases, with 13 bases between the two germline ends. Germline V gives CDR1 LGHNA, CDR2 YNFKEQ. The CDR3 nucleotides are TGTGCCAGCAGCCAAGCGGAGGGAGCAGGCACCGGGGAGCTGTTTTTT. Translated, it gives CASSQAEGAGTGELFF.

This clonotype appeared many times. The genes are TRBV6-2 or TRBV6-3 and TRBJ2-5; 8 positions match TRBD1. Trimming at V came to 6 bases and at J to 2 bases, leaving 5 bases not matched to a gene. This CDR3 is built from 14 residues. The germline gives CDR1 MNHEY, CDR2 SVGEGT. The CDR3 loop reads CASRRRDRQETQYF. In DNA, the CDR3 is TGTGCCAGCAGACGCCGGGACAGGCAAGAGACCCAGTACTTC.